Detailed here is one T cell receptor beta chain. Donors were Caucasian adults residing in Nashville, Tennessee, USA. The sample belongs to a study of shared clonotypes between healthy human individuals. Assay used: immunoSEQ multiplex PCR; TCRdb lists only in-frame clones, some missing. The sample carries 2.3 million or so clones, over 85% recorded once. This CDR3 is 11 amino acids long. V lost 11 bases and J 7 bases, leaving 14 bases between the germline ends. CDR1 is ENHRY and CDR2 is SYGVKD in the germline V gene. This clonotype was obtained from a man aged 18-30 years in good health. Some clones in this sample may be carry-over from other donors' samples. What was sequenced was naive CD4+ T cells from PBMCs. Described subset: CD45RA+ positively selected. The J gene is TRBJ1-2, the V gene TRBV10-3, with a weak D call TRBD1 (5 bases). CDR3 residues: CASGLEGGYTF. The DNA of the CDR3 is TGTGCCTCGGGGCTGGAGGGTGGCTACACCTTC.